This T cell receptor (beta chain) was captured by sequencing in a study of a mutant IDH1 vaccine in newly diagnosed glioma. As for time point: baseline, week 1 (first vaccination visit). The treatment denotes: pre-vaccination baseline after standard-of-care therapy. Here immunoSEQ multiplex PCR was the method, and the copy in TCRdb shows in-frame clones only, minus some. Found here are about 35,000 clones, 65% to 80% of them singletons; the top ten hold about 8.4%. CDR3 length: 14 amino acids. In germline, CDR1 is PRHDT, CDR2 FYEKMQ (reference sequence). Germline trimming cut 3 bases from V and 6 bases from J; bases unmatched to any gene: 5.

This chain links TRBV13 with TRBJ2-1, with TRBD2 matching over 7 bases. The sample in question was peripheral blood mononuclear cells (PBMCs), obtained from a glioma patient treated with radiotherapy, temozolomide or both. The TCR comes from a man aged 50 to 60 with glioma. Some clones in this sample may be carry-over from other donors' samples. The CDR3 is CASSFFGLGNEQFF. DNA for the CDR3: TGTGCCAGCAGCTTTTTTGGACTAGGCAATGAGCAGTTCTTC. Combining the CDR3 with reference TRBV13 and TRBJ2-1 gives the whole variable domain AAGVIQSPRHLIKEKRETATLKCYPIPRHDTVYWYQQGPGQDPQFLISFYEKMQSDKGSIPDRFSAQQFSDYHSELNMSSLELGDSALYFCASSFFGLGNEQFFGPGTRLTVL.